These T cell receptor beta chains were read from a single sample in a study of blood T cell repertoires in COVID-19. Assay: immunoSEQ multiplex PCR; the TCRdb copy retains only in-frame clones and omits some. This table has about 380,000 clones, 90% appearing once. The sequenced material came from peripheral blood. The receptors here all came from a man younger than 35 with active or convalescent COVID-19. CDR3s include the opening cysteine and the closing phenylalanine or tryptophan. A D gene is named only where the DNA matches it firmly.

V gene: TRBV6-5
D gene: .
J gene: TRBJ1-3
CDR3 DNA: TGTGCCAGCAGTTACGCGGGGTACGGAAACACCATATATTTT
CDR3 protein: CASSYAGYGNTIYF

V gene: TRBV29-1
D gene: .
J gene: TRBJ2-7
CDR3 DNA: TGCAGCGTTGAAGATTGGGCAGCAACGGGGGAGCAGTACTTC
CDR3 protein: CSVEDWAATGEQYF

V gene: TRBV29-1
D gene: .
J gene: TRBJ1-2
CDR3 DNA: TGCAGCGCCGGGGGTCAGACGAAGAACTATGGCTACACCTTC
CDR3 protein: CSAGGQTKNYGYTF

V gene: TRBV28
D gene: .
J gene: TRBJ2-1
CDR3 DNA: TGTGCCAGCAGCAACTGGTGGAATGAGCAGTTCTTC
CDR3 protein: CASSNWWNEQFF

V gene: TRBV5-6
D gene: TRBD1
J gene: TRBJ2-6
CDR3 DNA: TGTGCCAGCAGCCGGGACAGGGTTATGGGGGCCAACGTCCTGACTTTC
CDR3 protein: CASSRDRVMGANVLTF

V gene: TRBV29-1
D gene: TRBD1
J gene: TRBJ2-3
CDR3 DNA: TGCAGCGGGGACAGGCCTAACACAGATACGCAGTATTTT
CDR3 protein: CSGDRPNTDTQYF

V gene: TRBV9
D gene: TRBD1
J gene: TRBJ2-7
CDR3 DNA: TGTGCCAGCAGCCCCCGAGGGGGCACGAGTGAGCAGTACTTC
CDR3 protein: CASSPRGGTSEQYF

V gene: TRBV14
D gene: TRBD2
J gene: TRBJ2-5
CDR3 DNA: TGTGCCAGCAGCCGTAGCGGGGGGGCGCTACAAGAGACCCAGTACTTC
CDR3 protein: CASSRSGGALQETQYF

V gene: TRBV7-2
D gene: TRBD1
J gene: TRBJ2-7
CDR3 DNA: TGTGCCAGCAGCCGCAGCACAGGGGTCAGCTACGAGCAGTACTTC
CDR3 protein: CASSRSTGVSYEQYF

V gene: TRBV19
D gene: TRBD2
J gene: TRBJ2-7
CDR3 DNA: TGTGCCAGTAGTCCTCGGACTAGCGGGAGATCCTACGAGCAGTACTTC
CDR3 protein: CASSPRTSGRSYEQYF